This paragraph covers one TCR beta chain sequence. CDR3 regions were amplified by Arm-PCR using iRepertoire HTBI primers to build TCR beta libraries. TCRdb redid the calling of the multiplex PCR reads with MiXCR, one entry per CDR3 protein. Among 300,000 to 450,000 distinct CDR3 sequences listed, around 15% were seen once. The data belong to a study of regulatory T cells in long-lasting Graves disease. The CDR3 is made up of 15 amino acids. Germline loops: CDR1 SNHLY, CDR2 FYNNEI. V was pared by 6 bases and J by 5 bases, with 19 bases between. Time point in this sample: newly diagnosed GD, antithyroid drugs for less than 3 months. TCR sequences were obtained from RNA taken from PBMCs.

This material consisted of peripheral blood mononuclear cells (PBMCs), taken at new diagnosis, from a patient treated with antithyroid drugs. The source is a female donor with Graves disease. V is TRBV2 and J is TRBJ2-5; unclear D gene. The CDR3 protein is CASSRLEEPRETQYF. In DNA form, the CDR3 reads TGTGCCAGCAGCAGATTAGAGGAGCCTCGGGAGACCCAGTACTTC. The full variable domain, with the rest looked up from reference TRBV2 and TRBJ2-5, is EPEVTQTPSHQVTQMGQEVILRCVPISNHLYFYWYRQILGQKVEFLVSFYNNEISEKSEIFDDQFSVERPDGSNFTLKIRSTKLEDSAMYFCASSRLEEPRETQYFGPGTRLLVL.